This record covers a single T cell receptor beta chain. The antigen is undetermined. Use of 60 Vbeta and 13 Jbeta primers characterized the PCR. This table comes from immunoSEQ multiplex PCR, and its TCRdb copy is limited to in-frame clones, with some not included. The sample contains over 95,000 clones, 65% to 80% of which appear only once. The data are from a study of cytomegalovirus exposure and HLA in healthy donors. Findings and caveats of the study: Testing in vitro showed a few CMV-associated chains specific for CMV antigens. Earlier analysis looked at TCR beta V segments, and most were productive about 87% or about 30% of the time. Immune exposure was documented only through CMV serostatus. Some V segments, including TRBV6-2 and TRBV6-3, were excluded as indistinguishable.

Germline V gives CDR1 SGHRS, CDR2 YFSETQ. There are 13 residues in the CDR3. Unmatched junction bases numbered 4, after V lost 2 bases and J lost 6 bases. The specimen was PBMCs. The TCR comes from a man in his forties or fifties in good health and CMV-seropositive. The genes are TRBV5-1 and TRBJ1-2, with TRBD1 matching over 7 bases. The CDR3 protein is CASSFTGVDGYTF. The CDR3 DNA reads TGCGCCAGCAGCTTTACAGGGGTCGATGGCTACACCTTC.